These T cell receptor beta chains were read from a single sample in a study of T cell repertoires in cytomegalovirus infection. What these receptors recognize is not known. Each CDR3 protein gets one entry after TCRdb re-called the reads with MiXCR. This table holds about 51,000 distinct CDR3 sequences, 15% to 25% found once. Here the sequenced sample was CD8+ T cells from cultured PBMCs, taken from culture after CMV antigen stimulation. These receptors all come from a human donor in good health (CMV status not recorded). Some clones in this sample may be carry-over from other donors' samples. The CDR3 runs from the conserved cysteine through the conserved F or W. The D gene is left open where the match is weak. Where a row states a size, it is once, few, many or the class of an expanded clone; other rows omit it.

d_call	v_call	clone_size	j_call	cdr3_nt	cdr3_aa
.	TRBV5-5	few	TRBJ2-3	TGTGCCAGCAGCTTCACATCAGGGGGGACCGAAGATACGCAGTATTTT	CASSFTSGGTEDTQYF
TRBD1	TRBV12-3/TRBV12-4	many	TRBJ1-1	TGTGCCAGCAGTTTGCAGGGGGCGACCACTGAAGCTTTCTTT	CASSLQGATTEAFF
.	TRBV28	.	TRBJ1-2	TGTGCCAGCAGTTCCATTCTGACCGGGGATGGCTACACCTTC	CASSSILTGDGYTF
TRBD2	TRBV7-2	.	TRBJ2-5	TGTGCCAGCAGCCCCTTAGCGGGAGCGGTGGAGACCCAGTACTTC	CASSPLAGAVETQYF
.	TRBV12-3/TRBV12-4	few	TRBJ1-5	TGTGCCAGCAGTTTAGTCTTGGAGCAGCCCCAGCATTTT	CASSLVLEQPQHF
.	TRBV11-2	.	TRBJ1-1	TGTGCCAGTACACGCGGTCGTAAGACTGAAGCTTTCTTT	CASTRGRKTEAFF
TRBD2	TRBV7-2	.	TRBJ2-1	TGTGCCAGCAGCTCTCACTCTAGCGGGGCGATTAACAATGAGCAGTTCTTC	CASSSHSSGAINNEQFF
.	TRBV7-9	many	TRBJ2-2	TGTGCCAGCAGCCCCCCGCAGGGGCGCACCGGGGAGCTGTTTTTT	CASSPPQGRTGELFF
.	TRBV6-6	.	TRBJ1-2	TGTGCCAGCAGTTATGAGGTGGCGGAACTAGATGGCTACACCTTC	CASSYEVAELDGYTF
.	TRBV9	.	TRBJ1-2	TGTGCCAGCAGCGCCTCCCGCGGGGACGGCTATGGCTACACCTTC	CASSASRGDGYGYTF
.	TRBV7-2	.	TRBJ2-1	TGTGCCAGCAGCTTAGTTGACGGCGAATACAATGAGCAGTTCTTC	CASSLVDGEYNEQFF
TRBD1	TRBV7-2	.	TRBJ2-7	TGTGCCAGCAGCTTCACCGGGACAGGGGACTACGAGCAGTACTTC	CASSFTGTGDYEQYF
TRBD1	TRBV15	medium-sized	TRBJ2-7	TGTGCCACCAGCCCCCGGGACAGGGGTTACGAGCAGTACTTC	CATSPRDRGYEQYF
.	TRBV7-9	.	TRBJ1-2	TGTGCCAGCAGCTCGGGACAAAGAGCTAACTATGGCTACACCTTC	CASSSGQRANYGYTF
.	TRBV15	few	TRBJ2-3	TGTGCCACCAGCAGAGAATGGGACGGGAGCCTAGGGAATACGCAGTATTTT	CATSREWDGSLGNTQYF
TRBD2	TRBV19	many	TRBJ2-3	TGTGCCAGTAGACCGTTCGGGGGCCGGGGAGCGGGGGAGAGGACAGATACGCAGTATTTT	CASRPFGGRGAGERTDTQYF
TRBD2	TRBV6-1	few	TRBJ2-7	TGTGCCAGCAGTGAGCGGAAGCGGGAGTTGCCCTACGAGCAGTACTTC	CASSERKRELPYEQYF
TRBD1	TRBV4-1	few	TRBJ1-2	TGCGCCAGCAGCCCCCACAGGGGAAACTATGGCTACACCTTC	CASSPHRGNYGYTF
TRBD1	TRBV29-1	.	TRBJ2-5	TGCAGCGGACGGGGACAGGGTTCGGGAGAGACCCAGTACTTC	CSGRGQGSGETQYF
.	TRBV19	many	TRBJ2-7	TGTGCCAGTAGTATAAGGGGCACCTACGAGCAGTACTTC	CASSIRGTYEQYF
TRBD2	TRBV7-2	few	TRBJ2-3	TGTGCCAGCAGCTCTACTAGCGGGGGCGCAGATACGCAGTATTTT	CASSSTSGGADTQYF
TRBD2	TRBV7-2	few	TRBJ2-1	TGTGCCAGCAGCTTAGTCCCGACGGGAGGGATCTACAATGAGCAGTTCTTC	CASSLVPTGGIYNEQFF
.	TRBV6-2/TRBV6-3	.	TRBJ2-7	TGTGCCAGCAGCCTTGCGCTAGGGCGGGAGCAGTACTTC	CASSLALGREQYF
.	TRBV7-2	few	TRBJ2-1	TGTGCCAGCAGCTTAGCGGGATACCATGAGCAGTTCTTC	CASSLAGYHEQFF
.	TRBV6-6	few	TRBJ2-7	TGTGCCAGCAGCACAGACAGGAGCTTGTACGAGCAGTACTTC	CASSTDRSLYEQYF
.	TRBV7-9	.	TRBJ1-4	TGTGCCAGCAGCCCTTCGGACCGCCGACATGAAAAACTGTTTTTT	CASSPSDRRHEKLFF
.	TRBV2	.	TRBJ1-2	TGTGCCAGCAGTCGGGGGGTCGTCTATGGCTACACCTTC	CASSRGVVYGYTF
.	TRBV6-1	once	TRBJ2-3	TGTGCCAGCAGTGAATCCCTAGCTTACACAGATACGCAGTATTTT	CASSESLAYTDTQYF
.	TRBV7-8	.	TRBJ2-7	TGTGCCAGCAGCACGGAGGGACAGTTCTACGAGCAGTACTTC	CASSTEGQFYEQYF
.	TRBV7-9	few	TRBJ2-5	TGTGCCAGCAGCCCGCCGGTTCAAGAGACCCAGTACTTC	CASSPPVQETQYF
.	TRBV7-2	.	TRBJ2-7	TGTGCCAGCAGCGACTGGGCGGAAGAGCAGTACTTC	CASSDWAEEQYF
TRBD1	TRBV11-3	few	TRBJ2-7	TGTGCCAGCAGCGTAGGTGGACAGGGGAGGCACGAGCAGTACTTC	CASSVGGQGRHEQYF
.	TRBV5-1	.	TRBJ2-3	TGCGCCAGCAGCGGCTGGATCTTCGCAGATACGCAGTATTTT	CASSGWIFADTQYF
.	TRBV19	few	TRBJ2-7	TGTGCCAGTAGTACCTCGGACACCTACGAGCAGTACTTC	CASSTSDTYEQYF